This T cell receptor beta chain is from a study of cytomegalovirus exposure and HLA in healthy donors. The primer mix had 60 Vbeta and 13 Jbeta primers. Assay: immunoSEQ multiplex PCR; the TCRdb copy retains only in-frame clones and omits some. This listing includes under 200,000 clones. The J segment lost 5 bases and the V segment lost 10 bases, leaving 8 bases of the junction unmatched. Germline CDR1 is MGHDK and CDR2 is SYGVNS. CDR3 length equals 14 residues. With respect to this clone: Its antigen is not identified.

Broader study findings: In vitro checks showed that three CMV-associated chains really do target CMV antigens. In a later analysis, compared with equally common non-associated chains, HLA-associated beta chains were more expanded. Common viral pathogens (according to a later analysis) appeared linked to several of the most significant clusters. Some V segments could not be told apart, so they were left out, TRBV6-2 and TRBV6-3 among them.

Sequencing was performed on PBMCs. This chain uses TRBV25-1 with TRBJ2-1; 10 bases align to TRBD1. This receptor was obtained from a man aged 25 to 45 in good health and CMV-seronegative. The chain's CDR3 is CATSRDRGNNEQFF. The CDR3 nucleotides read TGTGCCACCTCTCGGGACAGGGGTAACAATGAGCAGTTCTTC.